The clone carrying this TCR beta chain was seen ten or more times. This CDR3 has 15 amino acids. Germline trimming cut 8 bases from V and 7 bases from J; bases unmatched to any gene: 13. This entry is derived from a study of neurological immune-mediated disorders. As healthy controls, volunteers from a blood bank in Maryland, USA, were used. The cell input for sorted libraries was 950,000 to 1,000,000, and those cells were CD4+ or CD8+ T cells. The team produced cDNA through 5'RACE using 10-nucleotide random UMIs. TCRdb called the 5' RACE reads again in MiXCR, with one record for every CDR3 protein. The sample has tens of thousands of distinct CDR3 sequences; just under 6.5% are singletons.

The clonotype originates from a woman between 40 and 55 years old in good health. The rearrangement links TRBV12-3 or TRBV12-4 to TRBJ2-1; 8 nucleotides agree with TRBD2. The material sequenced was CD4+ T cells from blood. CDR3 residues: CASAYTSGALNEQFF. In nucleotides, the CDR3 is TGTGCCAGCGCCTACACTAGCGGCGCACTAAATGAGCAGTTCTTC.